This T cell receptor (beta chain) is from a study of T-cell memory formation after mild COVID-19. This CDR3 spans 9 amino acids. Germline V lookup: CDR1 DFQATT, CDR2 SNEGSKA (reference sequence). With 6 bases removed from V and 7 bases from J, the gap between germline ends came to 6 bases. Constant-segment-primed 5'RACE gave TCR alpha and TCR beta cDNA libraries with sample barcodes and UMIs. TCRdb recomputed calls from the 5' RACE reads with MiXCR, one row per CDR3 protein. The sample lists 280,000 or so distinct CDR3 sequences, under 20% occurring once. This clonotype was obtained from a man younger than 35 who had mild COVID-19 (a few samples of this study predate the infection). Cell type and time point are not known. V usage is TRBV20-1 and J usage is TRBJ1-1; the D gene is possibly TRBD1 (5 bases). The sample comprised PBMCs or a T cell subset sorted from them (not recorded which). CDR3 protein: CSAQGEAFF. CDR3 DNA: TGCAGTGCCCAGGGTGAAGCTTTCTTT.